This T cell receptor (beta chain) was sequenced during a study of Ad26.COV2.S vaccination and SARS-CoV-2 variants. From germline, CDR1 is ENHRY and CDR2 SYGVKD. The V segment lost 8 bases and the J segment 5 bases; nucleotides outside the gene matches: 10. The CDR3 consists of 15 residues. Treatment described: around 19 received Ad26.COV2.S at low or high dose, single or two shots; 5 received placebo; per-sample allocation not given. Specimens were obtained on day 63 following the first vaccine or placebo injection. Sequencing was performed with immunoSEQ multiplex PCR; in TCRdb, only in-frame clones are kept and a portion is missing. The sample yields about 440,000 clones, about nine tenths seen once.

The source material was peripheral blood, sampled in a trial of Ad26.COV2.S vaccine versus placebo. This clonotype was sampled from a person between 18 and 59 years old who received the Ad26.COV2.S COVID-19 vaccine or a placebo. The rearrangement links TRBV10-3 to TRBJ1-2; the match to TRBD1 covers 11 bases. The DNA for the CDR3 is TGTGCCATCGAAGGCGGGACAGGGGGAGAATATGGCTACACCTTC. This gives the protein CAIEGGTGGEYGYTF.